This T cell receptor beta chain is from a study of blood T cell repertoires in COVID-19. The overall study: Samples came from the United States, Italy and Spain, spanning acute and convalescent COVID-19. Sources were T cells, B-cell-depleted T cells, or PBMCs; the material itself was cDNA or gDNA.

The germline gives CDR1 SGDLS, CDR2 YYNGEE. This CDR3 has 15 amino acids. Trimming at V came to 5 bases and at J to 4 bases, leaving 5 bases not matched to a gene. In the authors' methods: Amplification of reference gene primers was used by the study to estimate nucleated cell counts. Only in-frame clones appear in the TCRdb table, and some are missing; sequencing was by immunoSEQ multiplex PCR. That table furnishes V, J and clone size, whereas the DNA furnished D and trimming. The table has roughly 260,000 clones, about 87% seen once. The TCR originated in a man in his sixties who had recovered from COVID-19. Sequences were obtained from peripheral blood. The chain links TRBV9 to TRBJ2-2, with 10 bases identical to TRBD1. In nucleotides, the CDR3 is TGTGCCAGCAGGATGGACAGGGGGAGCACCGGGGAGCTGTTTTTT. It encodes CASRMDRGSTGELFF. Full variable domain (outside the CDR3, taken from reference TRBV9 and TRBJ2-2): DSGVTQTPKHLITATGQRVTLRCSPRSGDLSVYWYQQSLDQGLQFLIQYYNGEERAKGNILERFSAQQFPDLHSELNLSSLELGDSALYFCASRMDRGSTGELFFGEGSRLTVL.